This T cell receptor beta chain was profiled in a study of blood T cell repertoires in COVID-19. Original methodology: Quantification of nucleated cells was approximated via reference gene primer amplification. TCRdb keeps only in-frame clones here, not all; method: immunoSEQ multiplex PCR. From that table come the V and J calls and clone size; the DNA was used to work out D and trimming. The sample shows 240,000 or so clones, about nine tenths of them seen only once. Trimming pared 5 bases from V and 2 bases from J, leaving 9 bases between. This CDR3 has 13 residues. Germline-derived CDR1 and CDR2 are SGHTA and FQGTGA.

The clonotype was recovered from a man between 60 and 75 years old with acute or convalescent COVID-19. The V gene is TRBV7-3, the J gene TRBJ2-5; a weak D match, TRBD2 (5 bases). The sample comprised peripheral blood. This chain's CDR3 is CASSPPGQETQYF. The CDR3 DNA follows: TGTGCCAGCAGCCCCCCGGGGCAAGAGACCCAGTACTTC.